These 3 T cell receptor gamma chains were all obtained from the same sample, sequenced in a study of gamma delta lymphoproliferative disorders and STAT genes. Sequencing used genomic DNA taken from PBMCs of patients and controls. TCRdb re-called clones from the multiplex PCR reads using CATT. The data show about 2,500 gamma-chain clones, 10% to 13% seen once. Sequencing was done on a sample of blood. The receptors were gathered from a human donor in good health.

By share, this clone ranks as medium-sized (0.01 to 0.1%). The V and J genes are TRGV2 and TRGJP1. TCRdb offers no J gene call, so here the DNA was matched to germline to obtain one. Germline V gene sequence: CDR1 EGSNGY, CDR2 YDSYNSKV. The trim removed 0 bases at V and 7 bases at J, leaving 5 bases unmatched. CDR3 length: 14 amino acids. The CDR3 region is CATWDGPLGWFKIF. DNA of the CDR3: TGTGCCACCTGGGACGGGCCCCTTGGTTGGTTCAAGATATTT.

By sample share, this clone is medium-sized (0.01 to 0.1%). The chain carries TRGV8 and TRGJ1 or TRGJ2. Matching the DNA to germline supplied the J gene, which TCRdb does not give. V lost 4 bases to trimming and J lost 1 base; unmatched junction nucleotides: 4. This CDR3 is built from 13 residues. Germline V gene lookup returns CDR1 VENAVY and CDR2 YDSYNSRV. CDR3 in DNA: TGTGCCACCTGGGACACAAATTATTATAAGAAACTCTTT. Translated: CATWDTNYYKKLF.

Relative to its sample, this clone is large. This chain connects TRGV11 to TRGJP1. The J gene is absent in TCRdb and was assigned here via DNA matching to germline. TRGV11 counts as an open reading frame of uncertain function. V shed 2 bases, J shed 4 bases, and the junction held 4 bases outside the gene matches. The CDR3 is 15 amino acids. This CDR3 reads CACWIRRFTGWFKIF. Written as DNA, the CDR3 is TGTGCCTGCTGGATTAGGCGCTTCACTGGTTGGTTCAAGATATTT.